One sample yielded the 24 T cell receptor beta chains listed below, sequenced in a study of shared clonotypes between healthy human individuals. Terminally differentiated effector memory CD45RA+ cells were excluded by CCR7 positive selection of CD45RO-negative cells. Only in-frame clones appear in the TCRdb table, and some are missing; sequencing was by immunoSEQ multiplex PCR. The sample holds millions of clones, approximately 94% seen once. Specimen: naive CD8+ T cells sorted from blood. Source of these receptors: a young man in good health.

V gene TRBV19 combines with J gene TRBJ2-7; the D gene is possibly TRBD2 (5 bases). Germline-derived CDR1 and CDR2 are LNHDA and SQIVND (reference sequence). The CDR3 extends over 16 amino acids. Trimming took 0 bases from V and 5 from J, leaving 17 bases between them. DNA of the CDR3: TGTGCCAGTAGTATAGATCTTGAGGGATCAGGCGACGAGCAGTACTTC. The encoded protein is CASSIDLEGSGDEQYF.

This rearrangement joins TRBV5-4 to TRBJ2-5; no reliable D call. Trimming left V 4 bases short and J 5 bases short, with 15 bases between. The CDR3 consists of 14 residues. Germline CDR1 is SGHNT and CDR2 is YYREEE (reference sequence). CDR3 nucleotide sequence: TGTGCCAGCAGCACGGATGGGCCACCGGAGACCCAGTACTTC. Its protein is CASSTDGPPETQYF. The variable domain in full, completed from reference TRBV5-4 and TRBJ2-5, reads ETGVTQSPTHLIKTRGQQVTLRCSSQSGHNTVSWYQQALGQGPQFIFQYYREEENGRGNFPPRFSGLQFPNYSSELNVNALELDDSALYLCASSTDGPPETQYFGPGTRLLVL.

Only one count was recorded for this clone. The chain couples TRBV4-1 to TRBJ2-3, with a weak D call TRBD2 (7 bases). The CDR3 runs to 15 residues. V was shortened by 4 bases and J by 4 bases, with 15 bases between the two germline ends. CDR1 is MGHRA, CDR2 YSYEKL, per germline. The CDR3 spells CASSLGGEWSDTQYF. The CDR3 coding sequence is TGCGCCAGCAGCCTAGGGGGGGAGTGGTCAGATACGCAGTATTTT.

The chain uses TRBV9 and TRBJ2-1, with 12 bases matching TRBD2. CDR3 length: 18 residues. Trimming removed 4 bases from V and 8 bases from J; junction bases left unmatched: 16. Germline loops: CDR1 SGDLS, CDR2 YYNGEE. This chain's CDR3 is CASSPPRTSGELGDEQFF. In DNA form, the CDR3 reads TGTGCCAGCAGCCCCCCCCGGACTAGCGGGGAGTTGGGGGATGAGCAGTTCTTC. Variable domain in full (rest from reference TRBV9 and TRBJ2-1): DSGVTQTPKHLITATGQRVTLRCSPRSGDLSVYWYQQSLDQGLQFLIQYYNGEERAKGNILERFSAQQFPDLHSELNLSSLELGDSALYFCASSPPRTSGELGDEQFFGPGTRLTVL.

The CDR3 region has the DNA TGTGCCAGCTCACCACCGGCGCTGATGAACACTGAAGCTTTCTTT. Its translation is CASSPPALMNTEAFF. V gene TRBV18 combines with J gene TRBJ1-1; unclear D gene. Germline assignment: CDR1 KGHSH and CDR2 LQKENI. V gave up 0 bases and J gave up 0 bases, with 8 bases separating them. This CDR3 contains 15 residues.

The genes are TRBV2 and TRBJ1-2; the D is unclear. The CDR3 totals 13 residues. V was pared by 7 bases and J by 1 base, with 10 bases between. The germline V gene encodes CDR1 SNHLY and CDR2 FYNNEI. The CDR3 loop is CASNLHFNYGYTF. CDR3 bases: TGTGCCAGCAATCTACACTTTAACTATGGCTACACCTTC.

The chain couples TRBV6-5 to TRBJ2-7; 10 nucleotides match TRBD2. This CDR3 has 16 amino acids. V shed 2 bases, J shed 2 bases, and the junction held 6 bases outside the gene matches. The germline CDR1 and CDR2 sequences are MNHEY and SVGAGI. CDR3 sequence: CASSYGASGGTYEQYF. The CDR3 DNA follows: TGTGCCAGCAGTTACGGGGCTAGCGGGGGAACCTACGAGCAGTACTTC.

This chain links TRBV13 with TRBJ2-7, with 9 nucleotides matching TRBD1. The CDR3 runs to 16 residues. The junction had 6 bases not matched to a gene; V was cut back by 0 bases and J by 3 bases. Per germline, CDR1 PRHDT and CDR2 FYEKMQ (reference sequence). In DNA, the CDR3 is TGTGCCAGCAGCTTAGGCCCGGGACAGGGATTCTACGAGCAGTACTTC. Residues: CASSLGPGQGFYEQYF.

This clone appeared once. The chain uses TRBV29-1 and TRBJ2-1; D may be TRBD1 (6 bases). The CDR3 is made up of 12 amino acids. Germline CDR1 and CDR2: SQVTM and ANQGSEA. V was shortened by 8 bases and J by 10 bases, with 18 bases between the two germline ends. CDR3 sequence (DNA): TGCAGCACTGGCGAAGGACAGTACGAGCAGTTCTTC. Amino acids: CSTGEGQYEQFF.

This sequence joins TRBV7-8 and TRBJ2-3; 13 bases align to TRBD2. V shed 4 bases and J 0 bases; nucleotides not matched to a gene: 7. Germline CDR1 is SGHVS and CDR2 is FQNEAQ. The CDR3 consists of 18 residues. The CDR3, as DNA: TGTGCCAGCAGCTCGGGACTAGCGGGAACAACTAGCACAGATACGCAGTATTTT. It yields the protein CASSSGLAGTTSTDTQYF.

This clone has just one count. The genes are TRBV15 and TRBJ2-7, with TRBD1 matching over 7 bases. Unmatched junction bases numbered 5, after V lost 0 bases and J lost 3 bases. The CDR3 length is 15 residues. CDR1 is LNHNV, CDR2 YYDKDF, per germline (reference sequence). CDR3 region: CATSREGGYIYEQYF. The CDR3 DNA is TGTGCCACCAGCAGAGAAGGGGGCTATATCTACGAGCAGTACTTC.

A word on this clone: Other nucleotide sequences in the sample specify the same CDR3. V is TRBV27 and J is TRBJ1-5; D gene uncertain. The germline V gene encodes CDR1 MNHEY and CDR2 SMNVEV (reference sequence). The V and J ends lost 5 bases and 0 bases respectively, with 8 bases between them. The CDR3 runs to 14 residues. Written as DNA, the CDR3 is TGTGCCAGCAGTCCCTTTTATAGCAATCAGCCCCAGCATTTT. As protein: CASSPFYSNQPQHF.

CDR3 protein: CASSESVGDSYNEQFF. The CDR3 bases are TGCGCCAGCAGTGAGTCGGTGGGGGACAGCTACAATGAGCAGTTCTTC. The J gene is TRBJ2-1, the V gene TRBV10-1, with 7 bases matching TRBD1. The V gene end was trimmed by 0 bases and the J gene end by 3 bases; junction bases not matched to a gene: 5. Germline loops: CDR1 WNHNN, CDR2 SYGVQD (reference sequence). This CDR3 contains 16 residues.

The genes are TRBV13 and TRBJ1-2; possibly TRBD1 for D (5 bases). CDR3 length: 14 residues. The V end was cut by 1 base, the J end by 8 bases, with 14 bases between. Germline lookup yields CDR1 PRHDT and CDR2 FYEKMQ (reference sequence). As DNA, the CDR3 is TGTGCCAGCAGCTTAGTTTCGACAGCCACGGGCTACACCTTC. Translation: CASSLVSTATGYTF. Full variable domain (missing parts from reference TRBV13 and TRBJ1-2): AAGVIQSPRHLIKEKRETATLKCYPIPRHDTVYWYQQGPGQDPQFLISFYEKMQSDKGSIPDRFSAQQFSDYHSELNMSSLELGDSALYFCASSLVSTATGYTFGSGTRLTVV.

This clone was seen once. The V gene is TRBV5-4, the J gene TRBJ1-2, with a tentative D call TRBD1 (5 bases). Looked up from germline, CDR1 is SGHNT and CDR2 is YYREEE (reference sequence). V lost 2 bases, J lost 8 bases, and 13 bases lay in between. The CDR3 consists of 13 residues. The CDR3 DNA reads as TGTGCCAGCAGCTTTTTTGGGGGTGACGGCTACACCTTC. Translating it yields CASSFFGGDGYTF. The full variable domain, its missing parts supplied by reference TRBV5-4 and TRBJ1-2, is ETGVTQSPTHLIKTRGQQVTLRCSSQSGHNTVSWYQQALGQGPQFIFQYYREEENGRGNFPPRFSGLQFPNYSSELNVNALELDDSALYLCASSFFGGDGYTFGSGTRLTVV.

J is TRBJ1-5 and V is TRBV7-2; D gene uncertain. Looked up from germline, CDR1 is SGHTA and CDR2 is FQGNSA. The CDR3 is 14 residues long. V lost 0 bases and J 9 bases, leaving 12 bases between the germline ends. Here the CDR3 DNA reads TGTGCCAGCAGCTTAGCGCTGACCGCCGTGCCCCAGCATTTT. Translating gives CASSLALTAVPQHF. The full variable domain, in which reference TRBV7-2 and TRBJ1-5 provide the parts outside the CDR3, is GAGVSQSPSNKVTEKGKDVELRCDPISGHTALYWYRQSLGQGLEFLIYFQGNSAPDKSGLPSDRFSAERTGGSVSTLTIQRTQQEDSAVYLCASSLALTAVPQHFGDGTRLSIL.

J is TRBJ2-7 and V is TRBV6-1; D gene unclear. The CDR3 consists of 13 residues. The V and J ends lost 8 bases and 2 bases respectively, with 13 bases between them. The germline gives CDR1 MNHNS, CDR2 SASEGT. The CDR3 is CASGPTITYEQYF. The DNA of the CDR3 is TGTGCCAGCGGACCCACAATAACCTACGAGCAGTACTTC.

A remark on this clone: Other DNA sequences within the sample encode an identical CDR3. The J gene is TRBJ1-3, the V gene TRBV4-1, with 7 bases lining up with TRBD1. Germline V lookup: CDR1 MGHRA, CDR2 YSYEKL. The V segment lost 1 base and the J segment 3 bases; nucleotides outside the gene matches: 3. CDR3 length: 15 residues. The CDR3 region is CASSQGQGDGNTIYF. For the CDR3, the DNA is TGCGCCAGCAGCCAAGGACAGGGAGATGGAAACACCATATATTTT.

This sequence joins TRBV4-3 and TRBJ1-4; TRBD1 might be the D (5 bases). Deletions cut 0 bases from V and 5 bases from J, with 10 bases between. Germline CDR1 is LGHNA and CDR2 is YSLEER. CDR3 length equals 15 residues. The CDR3 region is CASSQDTEGNEKLFF. Here the CDR3 DNA reads TGCGCCAGCAGCCAAGATACAGAGGGGAATGAAAAACTGTTTTTT.

This clone was detected once. The chain has TRBV30 and TRBJ2-7; TRBD2 agrees at 8 bases. Germline V gene sequence: CDR1 GTSNPN, CDR2 SVGIG (reference sequence). J gave up 5 bases and V 0 bases, and 9 bases lay outside the gene matches. The CDR3 loop spans 15 amino acids. CDR3: CAWSVRERERDEQYF. CDR3 in DNA: TGTGCCTGGAGTGTACGGGAGCGGGAGCGCGACGAGCAGTACTTC. The full variable domain, with the rest looked up from reference TRBV30 and TRBJ2-7, is SQTIHQWPATLVQPVGSPLSLECTVEGTSNPNLYWYRQAAGRGLQLLFYSVGIGQISSEVPQNLSASRPQDRQFILSSKKLLLSDSGFYLCAWSVRERERDEQYFGPGTRLTVT.

A note on this clone: Compared with germline, one end of the junction differs, possibly owing to a read error. The chain joins TRBV6-1 to TRBJ2-7, with D hard to call. The V gene's germline CDR1 is MNHNS and CDR2 SASEGT. The CDR3 sequence is 12 residues long. The CDR3, as DNA: TGTGCCAGCACTGAATACCTCTACGAGCAGTACTTC. This codes for CASTEYLYEQYF.

J is TRBJ2-2 and V is TRBV18; 9 bases fit TRBD2. J lost 1 base, V lost 3 bases, and 3 bases had no gene match. This CDR3 is built from 16 residues. Germline V gene sequence: CDR1 KGHSH, CDR2 LQKENI. The CDR3 sequence: CASSPGLAMNTGELFF. CDR3 in DNA: TGTGCCAGCTCACCCGGACTAGCGATGAACACCGGGGAGCTGTTTTTT.

As regards this clone: Other DNA sequences in this sample translate to the same CDR3. The chain uses TRBV11-3 and TRBJ2-2; the D call may be TRBD1 or TRBD2 (5 bases each). Trimming pared 3 bases from V and 3 bases from J, leaving 5 bases between. The germline gives CDR1 SGHNT, CDR2 YENEEA. The CDR3 consists of 13 residues. The CDR3 protein is CASSLGHTGELFF. In DNA form, the CDR3 reads TGTGCCAGCAGCTTGGGACACACCGGGGAGCTGTTTTTT.

Here the CDR3 reads CASSSERDSTPGPNGNEQFF. The CDR3 DNA is TGTGCCAGCAGCTCGGAACGGGACAGTACCCCGGGCCCTAACGGTAATGAGCAGTTCTTC. This sequence joins TRBV5-4 and TRBJ2-1, with TRBD1 matching over 7 bases. This CDR3 spans 20 amino acids. J was trimmed by 7 bases and V by 3 bases; bases with no gene match: 25. Germline CDR1 is SGHNT and CDR2 is YYREEE (reference sequence).